The entry below gives a single T cell receptor beta chain sequence along with its context. Its target is unknown. The data belong to a study of shared clonotypes between healthy human individuals. Study-level findings and limits: Sampling was confined to blood; repertoires within tissues likely differ.

Method: immunoSEQ multiplex PCR; TCRdb's copy keeps in-frame clones and lacks some. The sample has about 1.5 million clones, around 98% seen once. CDR1 and CDR2 from the germline V gene are SNHLY and FYNNEI. V lost 2 bases to trimming and J lost 8 bases, with 12 bases between them. This CDR3 is 13 amino acids long. The sample taken for sequencing was naive CD4+ T cells sorted from blood. Sample subset: CD45RA+ positively selected. The genes are TRBV2 and TRBJ2-5, with D perhaps TRBD1 or TRBD2 (5 bases each). This sequence originates from a man younger than 45 in good health. DNA of the CDR3: TGTGCCAGCAGTGAACGGGGCGAAATAACCCAGTACTTC. Translated, it gives CASSERGEITQYF.